This T cell receptor beta chain came from a study of blood T cell repertoires in COVID-19. Whole-study context: The cDNA or gDNA used as material had been derived from T cells, B-cell-depleted T cells, or PBMCs.

CDR1 and CDR2 (germline): KGHSH, LQKENI. V shed 1 base and J shed 1 base, with 14 bases lying between them. There are 16 residues in the CDR3. Authors' data handling: From reference gene primer amplification, estimates of nucleated cell counts were derived. Generated by immunoSEQ multiplex PCR, the TCRdb table keeps only in-frame clones and is missing some. The V and J calls and clone size were taken over from that table, and D and trimming were inferred from the DNA. Seen here are some 89,000 clones, around nine tenths observed once, and the top ten hold just over 15%. Sequenced sample: peripheral blood. The rearrangement links TRBV18 to TRBJ2-7, with D tentatively TRBD1 (5 bases). The clonotype comes from a human donor in a cohort sampled during active COVID-19. The CDR3 nucleotides read TGTGCCAGCTCACCACGAACAACAGGAAATTCCTACGAGCAGTACTTC. It yields the protein CASSPRTTGNSYEQYF.